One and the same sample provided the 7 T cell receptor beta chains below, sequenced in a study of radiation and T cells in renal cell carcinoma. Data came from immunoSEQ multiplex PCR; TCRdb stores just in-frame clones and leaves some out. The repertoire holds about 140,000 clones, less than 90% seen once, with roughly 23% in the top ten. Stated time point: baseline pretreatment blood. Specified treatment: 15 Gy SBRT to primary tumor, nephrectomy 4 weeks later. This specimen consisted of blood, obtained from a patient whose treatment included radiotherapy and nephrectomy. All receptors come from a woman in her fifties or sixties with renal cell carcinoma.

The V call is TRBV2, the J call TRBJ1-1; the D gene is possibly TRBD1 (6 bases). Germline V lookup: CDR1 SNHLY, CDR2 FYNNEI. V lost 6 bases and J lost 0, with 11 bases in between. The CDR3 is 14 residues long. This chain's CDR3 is CASSLGTMNTEAFF. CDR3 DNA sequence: TGTGCCAGCAGCCTCGGGACAATGAACACTGAAGCTTTCTTT.

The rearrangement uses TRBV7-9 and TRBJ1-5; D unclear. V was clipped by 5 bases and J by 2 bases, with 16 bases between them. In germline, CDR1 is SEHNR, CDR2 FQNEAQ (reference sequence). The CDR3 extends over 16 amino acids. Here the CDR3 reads CASSHGSLLRNQPQHF. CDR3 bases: TGTGCCAGCAGCCACGGGTCCTTACTACGCAATCAGCCCCAGCATTTT.

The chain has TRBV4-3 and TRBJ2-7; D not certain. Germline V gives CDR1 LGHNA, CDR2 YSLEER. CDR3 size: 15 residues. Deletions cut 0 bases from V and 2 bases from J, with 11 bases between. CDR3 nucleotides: TGCGCCAGCAGCCAAGAAATTAATGGGGCCTACGAGCAGTACTTC. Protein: CASSQEINGAYEQYF.

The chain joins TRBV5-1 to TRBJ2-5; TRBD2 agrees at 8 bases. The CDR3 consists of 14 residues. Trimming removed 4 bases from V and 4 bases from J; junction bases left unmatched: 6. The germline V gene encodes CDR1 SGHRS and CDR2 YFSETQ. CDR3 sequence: CASSPTSAGETQYF. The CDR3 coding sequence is TGCGCCAGCAGCCCGACTAGCGCGGGAGAGACCCAGTACTTC. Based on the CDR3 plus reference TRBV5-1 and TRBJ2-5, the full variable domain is KAGVTQTPRYLIKTRGQQVTLSCSPISGHRSVSWYQQTPGQGLQFLFEYFSETQRNKGNFPGRFSGRQFSNSRSEMNVSTLELGDSALYLCASSPTSAGETQYFGPGTRLLVL.

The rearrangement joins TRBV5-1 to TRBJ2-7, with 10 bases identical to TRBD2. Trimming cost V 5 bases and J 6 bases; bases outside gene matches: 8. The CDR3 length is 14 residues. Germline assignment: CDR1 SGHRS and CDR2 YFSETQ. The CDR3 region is CASSLSSGSSEQYF. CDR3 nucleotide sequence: TGCGCCAGCAGTTTGTCTAGCGGGAGTTCCGAGCAGTACTTC.

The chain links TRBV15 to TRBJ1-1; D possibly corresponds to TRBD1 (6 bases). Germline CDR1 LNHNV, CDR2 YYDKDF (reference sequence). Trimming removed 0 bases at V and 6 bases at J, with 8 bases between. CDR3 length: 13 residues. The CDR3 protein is CATSRDRGSEAFF. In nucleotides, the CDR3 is TGTGCCACCAGCAGAGATAGGGGGTCTGAAGCTTTCTTT.

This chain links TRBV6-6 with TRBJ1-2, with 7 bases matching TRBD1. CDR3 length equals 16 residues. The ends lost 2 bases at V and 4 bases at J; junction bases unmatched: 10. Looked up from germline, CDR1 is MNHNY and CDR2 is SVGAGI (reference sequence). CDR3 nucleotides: TGTGCCAGCAGTTACCCCATCGACAGGGACCTCTATGGCTACACCTTC. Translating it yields CASSYPIDRDLYGYTF.